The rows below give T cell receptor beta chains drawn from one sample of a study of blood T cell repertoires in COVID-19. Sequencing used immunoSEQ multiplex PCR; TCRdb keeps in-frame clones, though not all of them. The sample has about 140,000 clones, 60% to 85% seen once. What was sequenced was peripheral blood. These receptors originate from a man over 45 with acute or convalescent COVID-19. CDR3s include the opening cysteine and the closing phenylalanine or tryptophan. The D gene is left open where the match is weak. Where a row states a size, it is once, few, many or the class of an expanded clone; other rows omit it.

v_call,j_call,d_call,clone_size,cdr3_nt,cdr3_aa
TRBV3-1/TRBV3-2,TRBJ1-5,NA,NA,TGTGCCAGCAGCGGTGACAGGAGCAATCAGCCCCAGCATTTT,CASSGDRSNQPQHF
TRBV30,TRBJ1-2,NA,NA,TGTGCCTGGAGTGTAACTCGGCAGGAACACACCTTC,CAWSVTRQEHTF
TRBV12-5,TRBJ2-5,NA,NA,TGTGCTAGTGCCACTGCATCCGGGAACCAAGAGACCCAGTACTTC,CASATASGNQETQYF
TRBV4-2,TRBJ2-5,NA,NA,TGTGCCAGCAGCCAAGAATGGTGGAGGCGAGAGACCCAGTACTTC,CASSQEWWRRETQYF
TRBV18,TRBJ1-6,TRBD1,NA,TGTGCCAGCTCACCACCAGGACAGGCTTATTCACCCCTCCACTTT,CASSPPGQAYSPLHF
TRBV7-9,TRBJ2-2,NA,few,TGTGCCAGCAGTCCTACTTCGACCGGGGAGCTGTTTTTT,CASSPTSTGELFF
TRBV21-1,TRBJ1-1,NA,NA,TGTGCCAGCAGCAAAGGGGTTAAGGACAGGAACACTGAAGCTTTCTTT,CASSKGVKDRNTEAFF
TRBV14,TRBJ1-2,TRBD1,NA,TGTGCCAGCAGCCGCGGACAGGGCCCCTATGGCTACACCTTC,CASSRGQGPYGYTF
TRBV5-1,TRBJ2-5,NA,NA,TGCGCCAGCAGATCCGGGGTGCTCCAAGAGACCCAGTACTTC,CASRSGVLQETQYF
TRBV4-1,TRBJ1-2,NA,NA,TGCGCCAGCAGCCAAGTCGGCAGGGAGGTCTATGGCTACACCTTC,CASSQVGREVYGYTF
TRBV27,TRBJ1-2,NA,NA,TGTGCCAGCAGTCCAGACCCGACAGAAGTCTATGGCTACACCTTC,CASSPDPTEVYGYTF
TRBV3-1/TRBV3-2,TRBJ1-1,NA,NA,TGTGCCAGCAGCCGAGGGAGTTTTGGCACTGAAGCTTTCTTT,CASSRGSFGTEAFF
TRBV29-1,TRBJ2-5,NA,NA,TGCAGCGTTCGTCCAGATCAAGAGACCCAGTACTTC,CSVRPDQETQYF
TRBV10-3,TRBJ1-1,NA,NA,TGTGTCCGTCCGGCAGGGCAAACCTATAGGGGTTCCATGAACACTGAAGCTTTCTTT,CVRPAGQTYRGSMNTEAFF
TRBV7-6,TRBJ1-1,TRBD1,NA,TGTGCCAGCAGTGGACAGGCTGCTGAAGCTTTCTTT,CASSGQAAEAFF
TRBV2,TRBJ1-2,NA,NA,TGTGCCAGCACCGACGCAGGGCACTTTGATGGCTACACCTTC,CASTDAGHFDGYTF
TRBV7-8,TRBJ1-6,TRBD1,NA,TGTGCCAGCAGCTCGGACAGGGCTCTCCCGCCCCTCCACTTT,CASSSDRALPPLHF
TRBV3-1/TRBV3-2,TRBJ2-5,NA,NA,TGTGCCAGCAGGAACACTTGGGCCCTCCAAGAGACCCAGTACTTC,CASRNTWALQETQYF
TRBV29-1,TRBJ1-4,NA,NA,TGCAGCCCTGTAGGGGGACCGAATGAAAAACTGTTTTTT,CSPVGGPNEKLFF
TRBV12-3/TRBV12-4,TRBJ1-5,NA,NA,TGTGCCAGCACCTTACGGAATCAGCCCCAGCATTTT,CASTLRNQPQHF
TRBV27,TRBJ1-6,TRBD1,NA,TGTGCCAGCAGGTGGACAGGGATAGGGTCACCCCTCCACTTT,CASRWTGIGSPLHF
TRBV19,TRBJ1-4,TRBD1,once,TGTGCCAGTAATAAATCCGGGACAGGGACACAAAAACTGTTTTTT,CASNKSGTGTQKLFF
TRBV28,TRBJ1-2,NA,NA,TGTGCCAGCTTCTTAGCTGTTGGCTATGGCTACACCTTC,CASFLAVGYGYTF
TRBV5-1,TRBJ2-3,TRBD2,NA,TGCGCCAGCAGCAGCGGGGGGACAGATACGCAGTATTTT,CASSSGGTDTQYF
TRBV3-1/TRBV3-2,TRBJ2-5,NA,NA,TGTGCCAGCAGCCGAGGTCCCCGAGAGTCCCAGTACTTC,CASSRGPRESQYF
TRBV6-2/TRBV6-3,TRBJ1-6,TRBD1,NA,TGTGCCAGCAGTAGAACCGGGACAGAGAATAATTCACCCCTCCACTTT,CASSRTGTENNSPLHF
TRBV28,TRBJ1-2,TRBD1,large,TGTGCCAGCAGGAAACAGGGGGAGGGCTATGGCTACACCTTC,CASRKQGEGYGYTF
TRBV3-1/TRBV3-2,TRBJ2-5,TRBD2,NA,TGTGCCAGCAGCCAAGTTATGGTAGCGGGGGTGTACCAAGAGACCCAGTACTTC,CASSQVMVAGVYQETQYF
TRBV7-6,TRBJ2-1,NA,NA,TGTGCCAGCAGGGGAAGGGGTAAGAGTGAGCAGTTCTTC,CASRGRGKSEQFF
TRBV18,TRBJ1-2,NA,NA,TGTGCCAGCTCACCACGCATTCCAGGGTATACGGACTATGGCTACACCTTC,CASSPRIPGYTDYGYTF
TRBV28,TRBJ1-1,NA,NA,TGTGCCAGCCCGAGCGGGACTGAAGCTTTCTTT,CASPSGTEAFF
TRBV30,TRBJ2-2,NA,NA,TGTGCCTGGAGTCCCCCCCCCGCGAACACCGGGGAGCTGTTTTTT,CAWSPPPANTGELFF
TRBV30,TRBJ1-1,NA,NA,TGTGCCTGGGAGACCAGGGGATCTGAAGCTTTCTTT,CAWETRGSEAFF
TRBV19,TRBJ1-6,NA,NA,TGTGCCAGTAGCCCCCTGGGGGGGCTCGATTCACCCCTCCACTTT,CASSPLGGLDSPLHF
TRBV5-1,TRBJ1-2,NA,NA,TGCGCCAGCAGCTACCTAAACACAGGCGATGGCTACACCTTC,CASSYLNTGDGYTF
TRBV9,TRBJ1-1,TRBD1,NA,TGTGCCAGCAGCGCCCTGACAGGGGGCACTGAAGCTTTCTTT,CASSALTGGTEAFF
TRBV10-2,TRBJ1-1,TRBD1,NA,TGCGCCAGCCAAGAGACAGGGCTGAACACTGAAGCTTTCTTT,CASQETGLNTEAFF
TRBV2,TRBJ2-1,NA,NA,TGTGCCAGCAGTGGGGCCAGGGGATACAATGAGCAGTTCTTC,CASSGARGYNEQFF
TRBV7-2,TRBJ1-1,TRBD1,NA,TGTGCCAGCAGCTTAGGGGACAGGGGGCTTGGCACTGAAGCTTTCTTT,CASSLGDRGLGTEAFF
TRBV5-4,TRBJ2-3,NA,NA,TGTGCCAGCAGCTTGGACGGGGGCACAGATACGCAGTATTTT,CASSLDGGTDTQYF
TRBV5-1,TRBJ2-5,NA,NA,TGCGCCAGCAGCCCCGGACAGTCAGGTGGCGAGACCCAGTACTTC,CASSPGQSGGETQYF
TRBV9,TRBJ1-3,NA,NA,TGTGCCAGCAGCCGTATCGACGGGTCCTCTGGAAACACCATATATTTT,CASSRIDGSSGNTIYF
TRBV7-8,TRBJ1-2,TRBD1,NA,TGTGCCAGCAGCTTAGGACAGGGGCCAGATGGCTACACCTTC,CASSLGQGPDGYTF
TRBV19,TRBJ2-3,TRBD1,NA,TGTGCCAGTATGGACAGGCGACACACAGATACGCAGTATTTT,CASMDRRHTDTQYF
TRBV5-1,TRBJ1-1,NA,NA,TGCGCCAGCAGCCTTCTAAATACAGGACAAGAAGCTTTCTTT,CASSLLNTGQEAFF
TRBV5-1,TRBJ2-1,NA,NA,TGCGCCAGCAGCAACCTCAGGGCAGGCGATGAGCAGTTCTTC,CASSNLRAGDEQFF
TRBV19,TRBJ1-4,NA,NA,TGTGCCAGTAGTATTACGAGAACTAATGAAAAACTGTTTTTT,CASSITRTNEKLFF
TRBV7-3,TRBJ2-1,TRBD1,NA,TGTGCCAGCAGCCTGGGACAGGGGGCTGGTAATGAGCAGTTCTTC,CASSLGQGAGNEQFF
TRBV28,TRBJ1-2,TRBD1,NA,TGTGCCAGCAGTCGGACAGGGGCCCTCTATGGCTACACCTTC,CASSRTGALYGYTF
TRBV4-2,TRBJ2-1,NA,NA,TGTGCCAGCAGCCCAGGGTGGGGGGAAGACGACAATGAGCAGTTCTTC,CASSPGWGEDDNEQFF
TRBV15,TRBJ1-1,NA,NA,TGTGCCACCAGCAGAGGCCTCGGGGGGAAGGGCACTGAAGCTTTCTTT,CATSRGLGGKGTEAFF
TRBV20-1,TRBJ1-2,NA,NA,TGCAGTGCCCGTGGCTACACCTTC,CSARGYTF
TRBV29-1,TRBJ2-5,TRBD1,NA,TGCAGCGTGGACAGGGATGGGGAGACCCAGTACTTC,CSVDRDGETQYF
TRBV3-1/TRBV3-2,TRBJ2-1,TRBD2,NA,TGTGCCAGCAGCCAAAGGGGCGGGGGAGGAAATGAGCAGTTCTTC,CASSQRGGGGNEQFF